The rows below give T cell receptor beta chains drawn from one sample of a study of Ad26.COV2.S vaccination and SARS-CoV-2 variants. Here immunoSEQ multiplex PCR was the method, and the copy in TCRdb shows in-frame clones only, minus some. Of about 400,000 clones in the sample, about 89% are singletons; the top ten hold approximately 1.9%. The source was peripheral blood, collected in a trial of Ad26.COV2.S vaccine versus placebo. These receptors all come from a person between 18 and 65 years old who received the Ad26.COV2.S COVID-19 vaccine or a placebo. CDR3s include the opening cysteine and the closing phenylalanine or tryptophan. Each record gives: V gene, clone size, D gene, J gene, CDR3 protein, CDR3 DNA. D genes are given only for firm matches. The listing skips clone size in some rows; elsewhere it reads once, few, many or a size class.

v_call: TRBV28; clone_size: -; d_call: TRBD2; j_call: TRBJ2-5; cdr3_aa: CASSFSGSRSETQYF; cdr3_nt: TGTGCCAGCAGTTTTAGCGGGAGCCGTTCCGAGACCCAGTACTTC
v_call: TRBV28; clone_size: -; d_call: -; j_call: TRBJ2-7; cdr3_aa: CASTLAGNPYEQYF; cdr3_nt: TGTGCCAGCACCTTGGCCGGTAATCCCTACGAGCAGTACTTC
v_call: TRBV11-2; clone_size: -; d_call: -; j_call: TRBJ2-3; cdr3_aa: CASGGGPGHRTDTQYF; cdr3_nt: TGTGCCAGCGGGGGGGGCCCAGGTCACCGCACAGATACGCAGTATTTT
v_call: TRBV29-1; clone_size: -; d_call: -; j_call: TRBJ1-2; cdr3_aa: CSVGGQGTTYGYTF; cdr3_nt: TGCAGCGTTGGGGGGCAGGGCACGACCTATGGCTACACCTTC
v_call: TRBV5-1; clone_size: -; d_call: -; j_call: TRBJ2-3; cdr3_aa: CASEGGSGGPDTQYF; cdr3_nt: TGCGCCAGCGAGGGAGGAAGCGGAGGGCCAGATACGCAGTATTTT
v_call: TRBV18; clone_size: -; d_call: TRBD2; j_call: TRBJ2-7; cdr3_aa: CASSPPSRPGGEQYF; cdr3_nt: TGTGCCAGCTCACCTCCGTCCAGGCCGGGAGGGGAGCAGTACTTC
v_call: TRBV7-9; clone_size: -; d_call: TRBD1; j_call: TRBJ1-1; cdr3_aa: CASSLGQGIVGTEAFF; cdr3_nt: TGTGCCAGCAGCTTAGGACAGGGGATTGTAGGCACTGAAGCTTTCTTT
v_call: TRBV10-1; clone_size: -; d_call: TRBD2; j_call: TRBJ2-3; cdr3_aa: CASSDDPPGGLRDTQYF; cdr3_nt: TGCGCCAGCAGTGACGACCCCCCGGGAGGGCTGAGGGATACGCAGTATTTT
v_call: TRBV5-1; clone_size: -; d_call: -; j_call: TRBJ2-6; cdr3_aa: CASSLEVSSGFDVLTF; cdr3_nt: TGCGCCAGCAGCTTGGAAGTGTCTAGTGGGTTCGACGTCCTGACTTTC
v_call: TRBV5-1; clone_size: -; d_call: -; j_call: TRBJ2-1; cdr3_aa: CASSFGSGGSYNEQFF; cdr3_nt: TGCGCCAGCAGCTTTGGGTCGGGGGGCTCGTACAATGAGCAGTTCTTC
v_call: TRBV7-9; clone_size: -; d_call: -; j_call: TRBJ1-6; cdr3_aa: CASSLAMGDSPLHF; cdr3_nt: TGTGCCAGCAGCTTAGCGATGGGGGATTCACCCCTCCACTTT
v_call: TRBV4-2; clone_size: -; d_call: TRBD2; j_call: TRBJ2-3; cdr3_aa: CASSQALSGSSDTQYF; cdr3_nt: TGTGCCAGCAGCCAAGCCCTTAGCGGGAGCTCAGATACGCAGTATTTT
v_call: TRBV7-9; clone_size: -; d_call: TRBD2; j_call: TRBJ2-7; cdr3_aa: CASSLLGEGPRSYEQYF; cdr3_nt: TGTGCCAGCAGCTTATTGGGGGAGGGCCCCCGCTCCTACGAGCAGTACTTC
v_call: TRBV5-6; clone_size: few; d_call: TRBD2; j_call: TRBJ2-5; cdr3_aa: CASSLTSGRTYQETQYF; cdr3_nt: TGTGCCAGCAGCCTGACTAGCGGGAGGACCTACCAAGAGACCCAGTACTTC
v_call: TRBV5-4; clone_size: -; d_call: TRBD1; j_call: TRBJ2-7; cdr3_aa: CASSRGQGSYEQYF; cdr3_nt: TGTGCCAGCAGCAGGGGACAGGGGAGTTACGAGCAGTACTTC
v_call: TRBV6-1; clone_size: -; d_call: -; j_call: TRBJ2-2; cdr3_aa: CASSEARGAGELFF; cdr3_nt: TGTGCCAGCAGTGAAGCGCGAGGTGCCGGGGAGCTGTTTTTT
v_call: TRBV5-1; clone_size: -; d_call: -; j_call: TRBJ2-1; cdr3_aa: CASSLRLVGNEQFF; cdr3_nt: TGCGCCAGCAGCTTGCGGCTGGTGGGGAATGAGCAGTTCTTC
v_call: TRBV21-1; clone_size: -; d_call: -; j_call: TRBJ1-2; cdr3_aa: CASSKRNRDGYTF; cdr3_nt: TGTGCCAGCAGCAAGAGGAACAGGGATGGCTACACCTTC
v_call: TRBV3-1/TRBV3-2; clone_size: -; d_call: -; j_call: TRBJ2-5; cdr3_aa: CASSQERRETQYF; cdr3_nt: TGTGCCAGCAGCCAAGAGAGGAGGGAGACCCAGTACTTC
v_call: TRBV9; clone_size: -; d_call: -; j_call: TRBJ2-2; cdr3_aa: CASSVDPENTGELFF; cdr3_nt: TGTGCCAGCAGCGTAGACCCGGAAAACACCGGGGAGCTGTTTTTT
v_call: TRBV5-6; clone_size: once; d_call: -; j_call: TRBJ2-1; cdr3_aa: CASGTPRGGEQFF; cdr3_nt: TGTGCCAGCGGCACCCCGCGGGGTGGTGAGCAGTTCTTC
v_call: TRBV7-8; clone_size: -; d_call: TRBD2; j_call: TRBJ2-7; cdr3_aa: CASSVGRDYEQYF; cdr3_nt: TGTGCCAGCAGCGTCGGGAGGGACTACGAGCAGTACTTC
v_call: TRBV5-5; clone_size: -; d_call: TRBD1; j_call: TRBJ2-1; cdr3_aa: CASSIYGQGSSYNEQFF; cdr3_nt: TGTGCCAGCAGCATCTACGGACAGGGCAGCTCCTACAATGAGCAGTTCTTC
v_call: TRBV9; clone_size: -; d_call: -; j_call: TRBJ2-3; cdr3_aa: CASSPGGVRTDTQYF; cdr3_nt: TGTGCCAGCAGCCCAGGGGGGGTCCGCACAGATACGCAGTATTTT
v_call: TRBV19; clone_size: -; d_call: -; j_call: TRBJ1-4; cdr3_aa: CASSTPPPLEKLFF; cdr3_nt: TGTGCCAGTAGTACCCCCCCTCCCCTTGAAAAACTGTTTTTT
v_call: TRBV5-5; clone_size: -; d_call: -; j_call: TRBJ1-1; cdr3_aa: CASSRRAGVNTEAFF; cdr3_nt: TGTGCCAGCAGCCGGCGGGCAGGGGTGAACACTGAAGCTTTCTTT
v_call: TRBV15; clone_size: -; d_call: -; j_call: TRBJ1-6; cdr3_aa: CATSSSLGDSPLHF; cdr3_nt: TGTGCCACCAGCAGTTCCCTGGGCGATTCACCCCTCCACTTT
v_call: TRBV30; clone_size: -; d_call: -; j_call: TRBJ2-7; cdr3_aa: CAWRYEGRYEQYF; cdr3_nt: TGTGCCTGGAGATACGAGGGAAGATACGAGCAGTACTTC